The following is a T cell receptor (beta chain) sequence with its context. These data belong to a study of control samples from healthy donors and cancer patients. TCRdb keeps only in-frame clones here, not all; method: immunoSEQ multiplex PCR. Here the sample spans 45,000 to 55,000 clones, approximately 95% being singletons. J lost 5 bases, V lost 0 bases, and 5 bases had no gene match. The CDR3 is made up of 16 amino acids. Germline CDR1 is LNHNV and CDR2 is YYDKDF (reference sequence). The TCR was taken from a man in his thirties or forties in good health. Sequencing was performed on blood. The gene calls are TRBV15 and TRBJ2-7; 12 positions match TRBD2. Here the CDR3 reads CATSRERLAGEDEQYF. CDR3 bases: TGTGCCACCAGCAGAGAACGACTAGCGGGAGAGGACGAGCAGTACTTC.